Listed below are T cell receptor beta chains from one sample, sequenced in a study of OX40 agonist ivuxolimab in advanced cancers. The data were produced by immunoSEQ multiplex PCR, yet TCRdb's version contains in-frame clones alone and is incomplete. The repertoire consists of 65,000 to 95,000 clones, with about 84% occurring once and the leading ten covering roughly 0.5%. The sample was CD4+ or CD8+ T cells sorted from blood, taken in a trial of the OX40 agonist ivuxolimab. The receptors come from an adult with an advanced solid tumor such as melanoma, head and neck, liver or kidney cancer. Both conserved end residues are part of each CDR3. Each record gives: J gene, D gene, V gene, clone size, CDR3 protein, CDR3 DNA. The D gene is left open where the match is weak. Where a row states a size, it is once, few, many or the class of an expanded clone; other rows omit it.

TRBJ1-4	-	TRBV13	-	CASSVQKSVQANEKLFF	TGTGCCAGCAGCGTTCAAAAGAGTGTTCAGGCTAATGAAAAACTGTTTTTT
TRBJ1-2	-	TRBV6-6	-	CASSRGSGYTF	TGTGCCAGCAGTCGGGGGTCTGGCTACACCTTC
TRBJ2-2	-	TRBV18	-	CASSPEGRATGELFF	TGTGCCAGCTCACCAGAGGGCAGGGCCACCGGGGAGCTGTTTTTT
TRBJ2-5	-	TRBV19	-	CASSPSPKETQYF	TGTGCCAGTAGCCCTAGCCCGAAAGAGACCCAGTACTTC
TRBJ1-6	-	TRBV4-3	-	CASSQDLGGSSYNSPLHF	TGCGCCAGCAGCCAAGATCTAGGCGGGAGCTCCTATAATTCACCCCTCCACTTT
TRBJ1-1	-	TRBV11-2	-	CASSWGGRGGEAFF	TGTGCCAGCAGCTGGGGGGGCAGGGGCGGTGAAGCTTTCTTT
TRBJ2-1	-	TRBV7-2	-	CASSLGVGAQGEQFF	TGTGCCAGCAGCTTAGGAGTAGGGGCGCAGGGGGAGCAGTTCTTC
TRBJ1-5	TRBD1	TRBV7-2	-	CASSPDRGQPQHF	TGTGCCAGCAGCCCCGACAGGGGGCAGCCCCAGCATTTT
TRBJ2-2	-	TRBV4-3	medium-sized	CASRDYTGELFF	TGCGCCAGCCGGGACTACACCGGGGAGCTGTTTTTT
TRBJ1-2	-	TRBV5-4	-	CASSLDGLGYTF	TGTGCCAGCAGCTTGGATGGACTTGGCTACACCTTC
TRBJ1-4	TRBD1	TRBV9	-	CASSVEVDRGGEKLFF	TGTGCCAGCAGCGTAGAAGTGGACAGGGGTGGGGAAAAACTGTTTTTT
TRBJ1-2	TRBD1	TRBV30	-	CAWSGKGAGYGYTF	TGTGCCTGGAGTGGTAAGGGGGCGGGCTATGGCTACACCTTC
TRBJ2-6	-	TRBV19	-	CASTFSGANVLTF	TGTGCCAGCACATTCTCTGGGGCCAACGTCCTGACTTTC
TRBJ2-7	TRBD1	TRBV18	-	CASSQGAGPSYEQYF	TGTGCCAGCTCACAGGGGGCAGGCCCTTCCTACGAGCAGTACTTC
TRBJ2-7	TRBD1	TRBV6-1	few	CASTLDRGNYEQYF	TGTGCCAGCACCTTGGACAGGGGAAACTACGAGCAGTACTTC
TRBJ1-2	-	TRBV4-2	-	CASSLGLLANYGYTF	TGTGCCAGCAGCCTGGGTCTATTAGCTAACTATGGCTACACCTTC
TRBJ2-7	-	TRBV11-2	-	CASSLSSQTGSYEQYF	TGTGCCAGCAGCTTAAGTTCCCAGACAGGTTCCTACGAGCAGTACTTC
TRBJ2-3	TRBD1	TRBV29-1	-	CSVLTGSLPTQYF	TGCAGCGTTTTGACAGGGAGTTTACCCACGCAGTATTTT
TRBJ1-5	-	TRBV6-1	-	CASTPQVGQPQHF	TGTGCCAGCACCCCCCAGGTCGGGCAGCCCCAGCATTTT
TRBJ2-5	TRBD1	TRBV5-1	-	CASSLTGQVGQETQYF	TGCGCCAGCAGCTTGACCGGACAGGTTGGGCAAGAGACCCAGTACTTC
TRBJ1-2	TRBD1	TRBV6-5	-	CASRAGTGVNYGYTF	TGTGCCAGCAGGGCCGGGACAGGGGTTAACTATGGCTACACCTTC
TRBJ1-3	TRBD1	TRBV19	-	CASSIRGQVLSGNTIYF	TGTGCCAGTAGTATCCGGGGACAGGTACTCTCTGGAAACACCATATATTTT
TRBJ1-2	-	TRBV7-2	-	CASSLGRDYGYTF	TGTGCCAGCAGCTTGGGCAGGGACTATGGCTACACCTTC
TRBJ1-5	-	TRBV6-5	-	CASSSWRDLNQPQHF	TGTGCCAGCAGTTCCTGGCGAGACCTCAATCAGCCCCAGCATTTT
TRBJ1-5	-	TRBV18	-	CASSPREANQPQHF	TGTGCCAGCTCACCGAGGGAGGCCAATCAGCCCCAGCATTTT
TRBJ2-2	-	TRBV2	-	CASSEAHREAGELFF	TGTGCCAGCAGTGAAGCGCACAGGGAGGCCGGGGAGCTGTTTTTT
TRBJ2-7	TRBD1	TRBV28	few	CASRRGTGVWEQYF	TGTGCCAGCAGACGCGGGACAGGCGTTTGGGAGCAGTACTTC
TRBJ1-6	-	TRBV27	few	CASRPGRTDNSPLHF	TGTGCCAGCAGACCAGGACGGACCGATAATTCACCCCTCCACTTT
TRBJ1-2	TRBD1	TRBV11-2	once	CASSPRRTGAYGYTF	TGTGCCAGCAGCCCTCGACGGACAGGGGCCTATGGCTACACCTTC
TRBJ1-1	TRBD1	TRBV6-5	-	CASSPLPTGEAEAFF	TGTGCCAGCAGCCCACTACCAACAGGGGAGGCTGAAGCTTTCTTT
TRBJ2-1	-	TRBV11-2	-	CASSSLEYNEQFF	TGTGCCAGCAGCTCCCTAGAATACAATGAGCAGTTCTTC
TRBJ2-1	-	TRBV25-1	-	CASSGPNEQFF	TGTGCCAGCAGTGGCCCCAATGAGCAGTTCTTC
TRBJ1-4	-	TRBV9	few	CASSFTGTNEKLFF	TGTGCCAGCAGCTTTACAGGAACGAATGAAAAACTGTTTTTT
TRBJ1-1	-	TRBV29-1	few	CSTRSATADTEAFF	TGCAGCACCAGAAGCGCGACCGCGGACACTGAAGCTTTCTTT
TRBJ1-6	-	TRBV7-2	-	CASSAGVNSPLHF	TGTGCCAGCAGCGCTGGGGTTAATTCACCCCTCCACTTT
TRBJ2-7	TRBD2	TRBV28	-	CASSLGGTSTYEQYF	TGTGCCAGCAGTTTAGGCGGGACTAGCACCTACGAGCAGTACTTC
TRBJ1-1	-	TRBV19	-	CASSIEGRKTAFF	TGTGCCAGTAGTATTGAGGGACGGAAAACTGCTTTCTTT
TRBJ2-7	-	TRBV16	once	CASSPLDRSPYEQYF	TGTGCCAGCAGCCCGCTAGACAGGAGCCCCTACGAGCAGTACTTC
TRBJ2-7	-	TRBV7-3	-	CASSLILLRGTSSYEQYF	TGTGCCAGCAGCTTAATATTACTTCGGGGGACCAGCTCCTACGAGCAGTACTTC
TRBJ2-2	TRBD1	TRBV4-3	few	CASSHAGTANTGELFF	TGCGCCAGCAGCCACGCCGGGACAGCGAACACCGGGGAGCTGTTTTTT
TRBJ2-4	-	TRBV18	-	CASSPTTNNKNIQYF	TGTGCCAGCTCACCGACGACAAATAACAAAAACATTCAGTACTTC
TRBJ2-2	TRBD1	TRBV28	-	CASSFGDRRTGELFF	TGTGCCAGCAGTTTCGGGGACAGGAGGACCGGGGAGCTGTTTTTT
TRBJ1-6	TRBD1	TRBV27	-	CASSFRQGALGYNSPLHF	TGTGCCAGCAGTTTTCGGCAGGGGGCTTTAGGGTATAATTCACCCCTCCACTTT
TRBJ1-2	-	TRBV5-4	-	CASSFNRDTGFRTF	TGTGCCAGCAGCTTCAACCGGGACACGGGGTTCCGCACCTTC
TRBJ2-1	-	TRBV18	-	CASSPRRRSSYNEQFF	TGTGCCAGCTCACCAAGGCGGAGGAGCTCCTACAATGAGCAGTTCTTC
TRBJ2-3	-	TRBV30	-	CAGRGLGTDTQYF	TGTGCCGGGAGGGGGCTGGGCACAGATACGCAGTATTTT
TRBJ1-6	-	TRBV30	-	CAWSVGVSYNSPLHF	TGTGCCTGGAGTGTAGGGGTATCCTATAATTCACCCCTCCACTTT
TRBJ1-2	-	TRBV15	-	CATSRVGGAGYTF	TGTGCCACCAGCAGAGTGGGGGGGGCAGGCTACACCTTC
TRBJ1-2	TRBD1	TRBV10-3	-	CAISESGQHTNYGYTF	TGTGCCATCAGTGAGTCGGGACAGCATACTAACTATGGCTACACCTTC
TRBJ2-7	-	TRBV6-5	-	CASRGHGSSYEQYF	TGTGCCAGCAGGGGACATGGGAGCTCCTACGAGCAGTACTTC
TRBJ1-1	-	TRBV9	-	CASSTDRDPFEAFF	TGTGCCAGCAGCACCGATAGGGACCCCTTCGAAGCTTTCTTT
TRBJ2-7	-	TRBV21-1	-	CASRPIGQGPRYEQYF	TGTGCCAGCAGGCCGATCGGACAGGGACCTAGATACGAGCAGTACTTC
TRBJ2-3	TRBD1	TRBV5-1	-	CASSLGQGFTDTQYF	TGCGCCAGCAGCTTGGGACAGGGGTTTACAGATACGCAGTATTTT
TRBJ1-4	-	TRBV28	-	CASSASLEEKLFF	TGTGCCAGCAGTGCCTCCCTCGAAGAAAAACTGTTTTTT
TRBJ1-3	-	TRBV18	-	CASSQTRGSGNTIYF	TGTGCCAGCTCCCAAACGAGGGGCTCTGGAAACACCATATATTTT
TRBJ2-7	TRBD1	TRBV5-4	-	CASSSPGQGASGEQYF	TGTGCCAGCAGCTCCCCGGGACAGGGGGCATCTGGCGAGCAGTACTTC
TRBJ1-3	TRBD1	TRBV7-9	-	CASSAPGTGRTGNTIYF	TGTGCCAGCAGCGCCCCCGGGACAGGGAGAACTGGAAACACCATATATTTT
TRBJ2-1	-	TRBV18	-	CASSPFEGSSYNEQFF	TGTGCCAGCTCACCTTTCGAGGGGAGCTCCTACAATGAGCAGTTCTTC